The next 23 T cell receptor beta chains were all read from a single sample in a study of neurological immune-mediated disorders. TCRdb itself ran the 5' RACE reads through MiXCR, one entry per CDR3 protein. Found here are approximately 20,000 distinct CDR3 sequences, roughly 15% of them singletons; the top ten hold over 12%. The sequenced material came from PBMCs. Receptors originate from a female donor with HTLV-1-associated myelopathy (HAM/TSP).

This clonotype was counted at least ten times. The rearrangement joins TRBV6-1 to TRBJ1-1; D uncertain. This CDR3 region has 13 residues. Germline V gives CDR1 MNHNS, CDR2 SASEGT. V lost 8 bases, J lost 4 bases, and 14 bases lay in between. CDR3 region: CASQRQVLTEAFF. CDR3 nucleotide sequence: TGTGCCAGCCAAAGGCAGGTCCTCACTGAAGCTTTCTTT.

By proportion, this clonotype is medium-sized. The chain recombines TRBV29-1 with TRBJ2-5; D unresolved. Trimming removed 3 bases from V and 0 bases from J, with 5 bases in between. Germline lookup yields CDR1 SQVTM and CDR2 ANQGSEA. This CDR3 is built from 12 residues. The CDR3 protein is CSVDPYQETQYF. The CDR3 bases are TGCAGCGTTGACCCGTACCAAGAGACCCAGTACTTC.

About this clonotype itself: A much larger clone lies a single base off, so this may be a read error. The rearrangement joins TRBV11-3 to TRBJ2-1; D may be TRBD2 (5 bases). The CDR3 is 15 amino acids. Trimming pared 1 base from V and 7 bases from J, leaving 14 bases between. Germline V CDR1 and CDR2: SGHNT, YENEEA. CDR3 coding DNA: TGTGCCAGCAGCTTAGGAGGGAGCGTTTTTAATGAGCAGTTCTTC. Translation gives CASSLGGSVFNEQFF. The full variable domain, rest sourced from reference TRBV11-3 and TRBJ2-1, is EAGVVQSPRYKIIEKKQPVAFWCNPISGHNTLYWYLQNLGQGPELLIRYENEEAVDDSQLPKDRFSAERLKGVDSTLKIQPAELGDSAVYLCASSLGGSVFNEQFFGPGTRLTVL.

The sample holds many counts of this clonotype. The rearrangement uses TRBV6-1 and TRBJ1-1; 7 nucleotides agree with TRBD1. V trimming: 8 bases; J trimming: 0 bases; junction bases outside the gene matches: 12. CDR3 length: 16 amino acids. Germline CDR1 is MNHNS and CDR2 is SASEGT. In DNA form, the CDR3 reads TGTGCCAGCGGGTGGACAGGAAGCCGTATGAACACTGAAGCTTTCTTT. This sequence encodes CASGWTGSRMNTEAFF.

Many counts were recorded for this clonotype. The chain has TRBV3-1 and TRBJ1-2; possible D gene TRBD1, 6 bases. The germline V and J ends were trimmed by 0 bases and 2 bases, with 16 bases remaining between them. This CDR3 has 17 residues. The germline gives CDR1 LGHDT, CDR2 YNNKEL (reference sequence). CDR3 loop: CASSQDRFPGANYGYTF. CDR3 nucleotides: TGTGCCAGCAGCCAAGATCGGTTTCCGGGGGCGAACTATGGCTACACCTTC. Supplemented by reference TRBV3-1 and TRBJ1-2, the full variable domain reads DTAVSQTPKYLVTQMGNDKSIKCEQNLGHDTMYWYKQDSKKFLKIMFSYNNKELIINETVPNRFSPKSPDKAHLNLHINSLELGDSAVYFCASSQDRFPGANYGYTFGSGTRLTVV.

This clonotype has ten or more counts. This chain links TRBV7-2 with TRBJ2-3, with D perhaps matching TRBD1 or TRBD2 (5 bases each). This CDR3 has 16 residues. Between the trimmed V and J ends, which lost 1 base and 0 bases, there was a span of 11 bases. Germline V CDR1 and CDR2: SGHTA, FQGNSA. The CDR3 nucleotides read TGTGCCAGCAGCTTAGGGGGGTTCTTTAGCACAGATACGCAGTATTTT. Protein: CASSLGGFFSTDTQYF.

This clonotype showed up just a few times. The rearrangement joins TRBV29-1 to TRBJ2-7; D is perhaps TRBD1 (6 bases). Trimming took off 3 bases at V and 2 bases at J, with 8 bases between the two ends. Germline CDR1 is SQVTM and CDR2 is ANQGSEA. This CDR3 is built from 12 residues. The CDR3, as DNA: TGCAGCGTTGAGACAGGTGCCTACGAGCAGTACTTC. Amino acids: CSVETGAYEQYF.

This clonotype was seen ten or more times. CDR3 in amino acids: CSALPDRGDYEQYF. CDR3 bases: TGCAGTGCTTTGCCCGACAGGGGAGATTACGAGCAGTACTTC. The V gene is TRBV20-1, the J gene TRBJ2-7; 8 nucleotides agree with TRBD1. The CDR3 loop spans 14 amino acids. Germline trimming cut 5 bases from V and 4 bases from J; bases unmatched to any gene: 10. Germline V gene lookup returns CDR1 DFQATT and CDR2 SNEGSKA (reference sequence).

This clonotype is labeled medium-sized (0.01 to 0.1%). The J gene is TRBJ2-3, the V gene TRBV29-1; D gene unclear. Trimming shortened V by 6 bases and J by 3 bases, and 7 bases separated the two germline ends. This CDR3 spans 11 amino acids. From germline, CDR1 is SQVTM and CDR2 ANQGSEA. The CDR3 DNA follows: TGCAGCGTGAAAATTACAGATACGCAGTATTTT. Translation: CSVKITDTQYF.

This clonotype was observed at least ten times. The chain is built from TRBV15 and TRBJ1-1; 7 bases align to TRBD1. The germline V gene has CDR1 LNHNV and CDR2 YYDKDF (reference sequence). V gave up 2 bases and J gave up 3 bases; unmatched junction bases: 12. This CDR3 has 17 residues. CDR3 in amino acids: CATSRNKGTVAHTEAFF. In nucleotides, the CDR3 is TGTGCCACCAGCAGAAATAAAGGGACAGTGGCCCACACTGAAGCTTTCTTT.

The table lists this clonotype with many counts. The chain joins TRBV15 to TRBJ1-1; D might be TRBD1 (5 bases). Germline-derived CDR1 and CDR2 are LNHNV and YYDKDF (reference sequence). This CDR3 spans 14 amino acids. V gave up 1 base and J gave up 8 bases, with 14 bases separating them. CDR3 nucleotides: TGTGCCACCAGCAGAGCGGCTGACAGCAACGAAGCTTTCTTT. Amino acids: CATSRAADSNEAFF.

This clonotype has ten or more counts. The chain combines TRBV6-5 with TRBJ2-3; D is unresolved. CDR1 and CDR2 from the germline V gene are MNHEY and SVGAGI. The CDR3 has 14 residues. V lost 0 bases and J 3 bases, leaving 7 bases between the germline ends. The CDR3 nucleotides read TGTGCCAGCAGTTACTCACCCGGGACAGATACGCAGTATTTT. It encodes CASSYSPGTDTQYF.

This clonotype was detected ten times or more. The rearrangement uses TRBV20-1 and TRBJ1-4; D is undetermined. Trimming removed 1 base at V and 0 bases at J, with 6 bases between. The CDR3 covers 14 residues. The germline V gene encodes CDR1 DFQATT and CDR2 SNEGSKA (reference sequence). CDR3: CSARGEATNEKLFF. The CDR3 region has the DNA TGCAGTGCTAGAGGGGAAGCAACTAATGAAAAACTGTTTTTT.

This clonotype was observed many times. The V and J genes are TRBV6-5 and TRBJ1-1, with D possibly TRBD1 on 5 matching bases. The germline CDR1 and CDR2 sequences are MNHEY and SVGAGI. V dropped 4 bases and J dropped 3 bases, with 15 bases sitting between them. The CDR3 spans 15 residues. This chain's CDR3 is CASSSLGAGDTEAFF. CDR3 coding DNA: TGTGCCAGCAGTTCCCTCGGGGCCGGTGACACTGAAGCTTTCTTT.

The genes are TRBV7-2 and TRBJ2-7; the D is unclear. Germline-derived CDR1 and CDR2 are SGHTA and FQGNSA. V lost 3 bases to trimming and J lost 0 bases, with 9 bases between them. The CDR3 covers 14 residues. This CDR3 reads CASSFSEASYEQYF. The CDR3 nucleotides are TGTGCCAGCAGCTTTTCCGAGGCCTCCTACGAGCAGTACTTC.

V gene TRBV28 combines with J gene TRBJ2-1, with D possibly TRBD2 on 5 matching bases. The CDR3 is 11 residues long. Germline assignment: CDR1 MDHEN and CDR2 SYDVKM. CDR3 protein: CSTAGDNEQFF. CDR3 coding DNA: TGTTCCACTGCGGGTGACAATGAGCAGTTCTTC.

There are many counts of this clonotype. The rearrangement uses TRBV20-1 and TRBJ1-1; 8 bases map to TRBD1. This CDR3 has 15 amino acids. Germline values: CDR1 DFQATT, CDR2 SNEGSKA (reference sequence). The ends lost 0 bases at V and 3 bases at J; junction bases unmatched: 6. CDR3 coding DNA: TGCAGTGCTAGAGATGCAGGGGGCTCAGACACTGAAGCTTTCTTT. It codes for CSARDAGGSDTEAFF.

This clonotype was seen ten or more times. The chain couples TRBV28 to TRBJ2-1, with TRBD2 as a possible D gene (5 bases). Germline values: CDR1 MDHEN, CDR2 SYDVKM. Between the trimmed V and J ends, which lost 5 bases and 3 bases, there was a span of 8 bases. The CDR3 extends over 13 amino acids. The DNA of the CDR3 is TGTGCCAGCAGTATGACTATCTACAATGAGCAGTTCTTC. It specifies CASSMTIYNEQFF.

The chain links TRBV20-1 to TRBJ1-2; D uncertain. V shed 6 bases and J shed 1 base, with 15 bases lying between them. The CDR3 is made up of 14 amino acids. Germline loops: CDR1 DFQATT, CDR2 SNEGSKA (reference sequence). The CDR3 here is CSAHNLDGNYGYTF. CDR3 sequence (DNA): TGCAGTGCCCACAACCTTGACGGTAACTATGGCTACACCTTC.

This clonotype was observed at least ten times. This sequence joins TRBV7-2 and TRBJ2-3; D is undetermined. V was shortened by 5 bases and J by 6 bases, with 6 bases between the two germline ends. The CDR3 runs 11 residues. CDR1 is SGHTA and CDR2 is FQGNSA in the germline V gene. In nucleotides, the CDR3 is TGTGCCAGCAGCCCCAAGGATACGCAGTATTTT. This codes for CASSPKDTQYF. Combining the CDR3 with reference TRBV7-2 and TRBJ2-3 gives the whole variable domain GAGVSQSPSNKVTEKGKDVELRCDPISGHTALYWYRQSLGQGLEFLIYFQGNSAPDKSGLPSDRFSAERTGGSVSTLTIQRTQQEDSAVYLCASSPKDTQYFGPGTRLTVL.

This sequence joins TRBV6-2 or TRBV6-3 and TRBJ2-3, with TRBD1 identical over 10 bases. The V gene end was trimmed by 8 bases and the J gene end by 5 bases; junction bases not matched to a gene: 10. Germline values: CDR1 MNHEY, CDR2 SVGEGT. CDR3 length: 15 amino acids. The CDR3 here is CASVSGTGERDTQYF. CDR3 sequence (DNA): TGTGCCAGCGTATCCGGGACAGGGGAGAGAGATACGCAGTATTTT.

This clonotype was detected many times. The chain couples TRBV12-5 to TRBJ2-5; D remains ambiguous. Germline assignment: CDR1 LGHNT and CDR2 FRNRAP. This CDR3 region has 14 residues. V dropped 6 bases and J dropped 0 bases, with 11 bases sitting between them. The CDR3 region is CASGNTDNQETQYF. As DNA, the CDR3 is TGTGCTAGTGGCAATACCGACAACCAAGAGACCCAGTACTTC.

Ten or more counts support this clonotype. This rearrangement joins TRBV7-2 to TRBJ2-1; no firm D call. The germline V and J ends were trimmed by 3 bases and 5 bases, with 8 bases remaining between them. The CDR3 is made up of 13 amino acids. From germline, CDR1 is SGHTA and CDR2 FQGNSA. CDR3 sequence reads: CASSLSPNNEQFF. In DNA, the CDR3 is TGTGCCAGCAGCTTGAGTCCGAACAATGAGCAGTTCTTC.